This entry features one T cell receptor beta chain sequence. The length of the CDR3 is 16 residues. Trimming took 1 base from V and 6 from J, leaving 18 bases between them. Germline values: CDR1 SGHRS, CDR2 YFSETQ. The data originate from a study of CD8 T cells in Susac syndrome. Random hexamers served to reverse transcribe about 0.5 to 1 ug RNA. In TCRdb, the immunoSEQ multiplex PCR reads were re-called with MiXCR into one record per CDR3 protein. Of about 200,000 distinct CDR3 sequences listed, 90% to 95% are singletons. Material for sequencing was CD4+ T cells from PBMCs. The genes are TRBV5-1 and TRBJ2-3, with D possibly matching TRBD2 (6 bases). The origin of this receptor is a human donor with multiple sclerosis. The CDR3 region has the DNA TGCGCCAGCAGCTTGAGTGGGACTTCCCGGTGGGATACGCAGTATTTT. Encoded protein: CASSLSGTSRWDTQYF.